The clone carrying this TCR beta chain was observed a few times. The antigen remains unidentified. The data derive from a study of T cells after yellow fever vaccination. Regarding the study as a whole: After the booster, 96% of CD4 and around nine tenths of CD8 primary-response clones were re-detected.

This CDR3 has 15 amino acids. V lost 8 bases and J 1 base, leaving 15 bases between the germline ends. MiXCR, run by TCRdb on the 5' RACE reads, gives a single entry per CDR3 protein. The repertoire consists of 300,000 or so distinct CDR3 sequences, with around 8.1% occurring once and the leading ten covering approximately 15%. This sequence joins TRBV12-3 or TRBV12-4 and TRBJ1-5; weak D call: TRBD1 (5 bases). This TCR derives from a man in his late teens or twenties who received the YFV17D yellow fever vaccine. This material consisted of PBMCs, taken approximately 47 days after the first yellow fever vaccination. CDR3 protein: CASRRGAVSNQPQHF. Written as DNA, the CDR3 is TGTGCCAGCCGTCGTGGGGCAGTCAGCAATCAGCCCCAGCATTTT.